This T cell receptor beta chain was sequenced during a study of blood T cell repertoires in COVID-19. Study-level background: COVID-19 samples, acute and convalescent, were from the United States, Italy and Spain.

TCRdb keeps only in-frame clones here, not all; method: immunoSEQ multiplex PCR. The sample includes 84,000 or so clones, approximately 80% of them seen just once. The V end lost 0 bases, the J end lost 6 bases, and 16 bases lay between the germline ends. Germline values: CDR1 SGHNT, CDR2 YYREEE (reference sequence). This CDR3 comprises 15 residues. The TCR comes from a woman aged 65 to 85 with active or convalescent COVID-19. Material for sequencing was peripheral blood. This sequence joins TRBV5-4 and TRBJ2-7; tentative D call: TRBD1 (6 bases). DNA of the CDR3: TGTGCCAGCAGCTTGGATCGGCAGGGGTTTGCCGAGCAGTACTTC. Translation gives CASSLDRQGFAEQYF.